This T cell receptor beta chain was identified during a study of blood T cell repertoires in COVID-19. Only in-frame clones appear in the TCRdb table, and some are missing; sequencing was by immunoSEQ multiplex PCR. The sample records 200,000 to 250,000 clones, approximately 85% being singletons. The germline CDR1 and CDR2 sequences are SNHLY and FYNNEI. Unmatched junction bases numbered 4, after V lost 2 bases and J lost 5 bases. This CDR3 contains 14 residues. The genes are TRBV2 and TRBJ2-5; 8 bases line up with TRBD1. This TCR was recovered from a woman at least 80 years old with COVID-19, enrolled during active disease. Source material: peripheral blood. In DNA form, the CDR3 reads TGTGCCAGCAGTGAATCAGGGGGCTGGGAGACCCAGTACTTC. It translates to CASSESGGWETQYF.